A single sample is the source of the 14 T cell receptor beta chains below, sequenced in a study of T cells after yellow fever vaccination. TCRdb passed the 5' RACE reads through MiXCR, listing each CDR3 protein once. The table includes 70,000 to 80,000 distinct CDR3 sequences, 7.3% detected once. Source: CD8+ T cells sorted from PBMCs, taken 10 days after the first yellow fever vaccination. All receptors derive from a man between 18 and 29 years old who received the YFV17D yellow fever vaccine.

V is TRBV11-2 and J is TRBJ2-3; D possibly matches TRBD1 or TRBD2 (6 bases each). The CDR3 length is 17 residues. V was shortened by 2 bases and J by 2 bases, with 17 bases between the two germline ends. The germline CDR1 and CDR2 sequences are SGHAT and FQNNGV. CDR3 sequence (DNA): TGTGCCAGCAGCTTACCCCTCGGGGGCCTAGACACAGATACGCAGTATTTT. Translated: CASSLPLGGLDTDTQYF.

This clonotype was seen at least ten times. Here the CDR3 DNA reads TGTGCCAGCTCCCTTAGGAGTAGGAGCCCCGCTGAGACCCAGTACTTC. The encoded protein is CASSLRSRSPAETQYF. This rearrangement joins TRBV7-2 to TRBJ2-5; D ambiguous. Germline-derived CDR1 and CDR2 are SGHTA and FQGNSA. Trimming stripped 8 bases from V and 5 bases from J, with 24 bases between. The CDR3 runs to 16 residues.

This clonotype was seen repeatedly, ten times or more. CDR3 DNA: TGCAGTGCCGGACTAGCGGGGGGGCCAAATGAGCAGTTCTTC. Encoded protein: CSAGLAGGPNEQFF. J is TRBJ2-1 and V is TRBV20-1, with 15 bases matching TRBD2. Losses at the gene ends were 6 bases for V and 7 bases for J; bases not matched to a gene: 4. The CDR3 is 14 amino acids. CDR1 and CDR2 from the germline V gene are DFQATT and SNEGSKA (reference sequence).

This clonotype was seen many times. This chain joins TRBV27 and TRBJ2-6; no firm D call. Trimming removed 0 bases from V and 1 base from J, with 4 bases in between. The CDR3 runs to 15 residues. CDR1 and CDR2 from the germline V gene are MNHEY and SMNVEV (reference sequence). CDR3 region: CASSLSSSGANVLTF. The CDR3 nucleotides are TGTGCCAGCAGTTTATCGTCGTCTGGGGCCAACGTCCTGACTTTC.

This chain connects TRBV7-8 to TRBJ1-2, with D hard to call. Trimming shortened V by 0 bases and J by 7 bases, and 15 bases separated the two germline ends. CDR3 size: 15 residues. CDR1 is SGHVS, CDR2 FQNEAQ, per germline. The CDR3 sequence is CASSLAAGPGGGYTF. The CDR3 nucleotides read TGTGCCAGCAGCTTAGCAGCAGGCCCCGGAGGTGGCTACACCTTC.

This clonotype was seen many times. The gene calls are TRBV21-1 and TRBJ2-7; the table's D call, TRBD1, was not checked against the DNA. TRBV21-1 represents a pseudogene. This CDR3 spans 18 amino acids. CDR3 sequence: CDSQPGQGTTSSSYEQYV. CDR3 bases: TGTGACAGCCAGCCGGGACAGGGAACTACCTCGAGCTCCTACGAGCAGTACGTC.

This clonotype was found many times. The chain has TRBV2 and TRBJ2-1; D may be TRBD2 (7 bases). CDR3 length: 13 residues. Germline V lookup: CDR1 SNHLY, CDR2 FYNNEI. V lost 6 bases and J lost 7, with 13 bases in between. The CDR3 nucleotides read TGTGCCAGCAGATGGCGGGGGACAAATGAGCAGTTCTTC. Residues: CASRWRGTNEQFF. Full variable domain (outside the CDR3, taken from reference TRBV2 and TRBJ2-1): EPEVTQTPSHQVTQMGQEVILRCVPISNHLYFYWYRQILGQKVEFLVSFYNNEISEKSEIFDDQFSVERPDGSNFTLKIRSTKLEDSAMYFCASRWRGTNEQFFGPGTRLTVL.

The chain uses TRBV27 and TRBJ1-1; D unclear. The CDR3 spans 15 residues. Trimming stripped 3 bases from V and 0 bases from J, with 11 bases between. Germline assignment: CDR1 MNHEY and CDR2 SMNVEV (reference sequence). For the CDR3, the DNA is TGTGCCAGCAGTTTGGGCGGCCTAATGAACACTGAAGCTTTCTTT. Translation: CASSLGGLMNTEAFF.

This clonotype was seen many times. The rearrangement links TRBV7-2 to TRBJ2-1; D gene ambiguous. This CDR3 is built from 12 residues. Germline V gene sequence: CDR1 SGHTA, CDR2 FQGNSA. Trimming took 5 bases from V and 4 from J, leaving 6 bases between them. The CDR3 region has the DNA TGTGCCAGCAGCCCCTTATACAATGAGCAGTTCTTC. Its protein is CASSPLYNEQFF.

In this sample, this clonotype turned up many times. This chain joins TRBV4-1 and TRBJ2-7; 7 nucleotides agree with TRBD1. V was clipped by 0 bases and J by 3 bases; unmatched bases: 5. Germline V gives CDR1 MGHRA, CDR2 YSYEKL. This CDR3 region has 15 residues. In nucleotides, the CDR3 is TGCGCCAGCAGCCAAGAAGCAGGGGGTAACTACGAGCAGTACGTC. Its protein is CASSQEAGGNYEQYV.

This clonotype showed up many times. The genes are TRBV4-1 and TRBJ1-1; no clear D gene. The V gene lost 4 bases and the J gene lost 0 bases, with 12 bases spanning the gap. The CDR3 has 15 amino acids. Per the germline V gene, CDR1 is MGHRA and CDR2 is YSYEKL. This chain's CDR3 is CASSPIQEMNTEAFF. The CDR3 bases are TGCGCCAGCAGCCCAATACAAGAAATGAACACTGAAGCTTTCTTT.

This clonotype was seen repeatedly, ten times or more. V and J are TRBV6-4 and TRBJ2-2; D is uncertain. This CDR3 spans 13 amino acids. V was cut by 0 bases and J by 8 bases, with 7 bases left in between. Germline loops: CDR1 MRHNA, CDR2 SNTAGT. Here the CDR3 DNA reads TGTGCCAGCAGTGACTCGATTGAGGGGGAGCTGTTTTTT. This codes for CASSDSIEGELFF.

This clonotype has ten or more counts. The rearrangement links TRBV4-1 to TRBJ2-7; TRBD1 agrees at 9 bases. The CDR3 extends over 14 amino acids. Germline lookup yields CDR1 MGHRA and CDR2 YSYEKL. The trim removed 4 bases at V and 7 bases at J, leaving 8 bases unmatched. CDR3 loop: CASSLRTGDREQYV. As DNA, the CDR3 is TGCGCCAGCAGCCTTCGGACAGGGGATCGAGAGCAGTACGTC.

This clonotype has at least ten counts. This chain links TRBV21-1 with TRBJ2-7; the DNA was not used to check the table's D call, TRBD1. TRBV21-1 is a known pseudogene. The CDR3 runs 16 residues. The CDR3 DNA reads TGTGCCAGCAGCAAAGATCGGGAACGGATGACCTACGAGCAGTACGTC. Translating it yields CASSKDRERMTYEQYV.